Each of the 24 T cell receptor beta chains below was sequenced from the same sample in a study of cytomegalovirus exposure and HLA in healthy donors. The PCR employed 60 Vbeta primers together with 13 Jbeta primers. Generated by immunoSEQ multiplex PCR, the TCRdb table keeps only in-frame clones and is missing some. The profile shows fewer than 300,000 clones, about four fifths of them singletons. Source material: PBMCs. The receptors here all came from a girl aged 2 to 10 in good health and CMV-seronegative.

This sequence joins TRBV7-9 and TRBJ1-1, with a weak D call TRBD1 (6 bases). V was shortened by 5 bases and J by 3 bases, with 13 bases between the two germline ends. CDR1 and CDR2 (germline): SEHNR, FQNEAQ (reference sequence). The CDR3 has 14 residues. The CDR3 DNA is TGTGCCAGCAGCCAACAGGGCACCTACACTGAAGCTTTCTTT. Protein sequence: CASSQQGTYTEAFF.

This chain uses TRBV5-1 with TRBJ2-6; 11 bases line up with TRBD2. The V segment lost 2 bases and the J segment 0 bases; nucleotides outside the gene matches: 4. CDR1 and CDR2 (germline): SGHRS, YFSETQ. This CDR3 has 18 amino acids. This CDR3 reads CASSFTSGRTSGANVLTF. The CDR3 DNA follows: TGCGCCAGCAGCTTTACTAGCGGGAGAACCTCTGGGGCCAACGTCCTGACTTTC.

CDR3 residues: CASSPRIASHEQYF. Here the CDR3 DNA reads TGTGCCAGCAGCCCCAGGATCGCTAGCCACGAGCAGTACTTC. This chain connects TRBV9 to TRBJ2-5; D may be TRBD2 (5 bases). With the DNA end fitting TRBJ2-7 better, the J assignment may be wrong. The germline V gene has CDR1 SGDLS and CDR2 YYNGEE. The CDR3 covers 14 residues.

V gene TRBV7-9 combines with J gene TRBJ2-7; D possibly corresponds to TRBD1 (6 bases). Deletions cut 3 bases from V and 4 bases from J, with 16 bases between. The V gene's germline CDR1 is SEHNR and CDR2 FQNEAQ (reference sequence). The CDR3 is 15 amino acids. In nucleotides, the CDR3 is TGTGCCAGCAGCTTTCCGACAGGTTTTGGGTACGAGCAGTACTTC. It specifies CASSFPTGFGYEQYF.

CDR3 loop: CASSLSGGPNNEQFF. The CDR3 DNA is TGTGCCAGCAGCTTATCAGGGGGACCAAACAATGAGCAGTTCTTC. The chain uses TRBV7-8 and TRBJ2-1; 7 bases agree with TRBD1. The CDR3 contains 15 residues. Germline V gene data show CDR1 as SGHVS and CDR2 as FQNEAQ. With V trimmed by 2 bases and J by 5 bases, 6 bases remained unmatched.

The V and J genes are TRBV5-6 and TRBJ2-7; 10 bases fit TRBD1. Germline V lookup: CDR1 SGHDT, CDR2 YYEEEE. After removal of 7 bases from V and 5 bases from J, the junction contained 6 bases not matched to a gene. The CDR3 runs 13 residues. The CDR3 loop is CASVRDRGHEQYF. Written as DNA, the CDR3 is TGTGCCAGCGTCCGGGACAGGGGCCACGAGCAGTACTTC.

Written as DNA, the CDR3 is TGTGCCAGTAGTCCCGACAGGGTTTATGGCTACACCTTC. Its translation: CASSPDRVYGYTF. The chain joins TRBV19 to TRBJ1-2, with 7 bases that match TRBD1. Germline V gene lookup returns CDR1 LNHDA and CDR2 SQIVND (reference sequence). This CDR3 is 13 amino acids long. Trimming cost V 5 bases and J 5 bases; bases outside gene matches: 5.

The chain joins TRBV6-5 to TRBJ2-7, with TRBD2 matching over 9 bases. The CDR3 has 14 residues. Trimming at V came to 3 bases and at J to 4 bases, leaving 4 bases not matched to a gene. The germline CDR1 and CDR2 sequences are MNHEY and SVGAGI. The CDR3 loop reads CASSYSGGYYEQYF. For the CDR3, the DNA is TGTGCCAGCAGTTATAGCGGGGGATATTACGAGCAGTACTTC.

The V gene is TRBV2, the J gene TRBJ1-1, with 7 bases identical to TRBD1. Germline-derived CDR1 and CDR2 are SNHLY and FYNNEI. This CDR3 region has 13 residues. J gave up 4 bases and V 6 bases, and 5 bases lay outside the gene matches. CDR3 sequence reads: CASRGGVGTEAFF. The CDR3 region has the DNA TGTGCCAGCAGAGGGGGCGTGGGCACTGAAGCTTTCTTT.

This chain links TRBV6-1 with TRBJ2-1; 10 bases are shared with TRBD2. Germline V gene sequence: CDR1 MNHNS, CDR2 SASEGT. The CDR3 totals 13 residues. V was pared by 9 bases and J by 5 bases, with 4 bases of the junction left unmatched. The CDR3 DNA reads TGTGCCAGTTCTAGCGGGGGTCACAATGAGCAGTTCTTC. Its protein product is CASSSGGHNEQFF.

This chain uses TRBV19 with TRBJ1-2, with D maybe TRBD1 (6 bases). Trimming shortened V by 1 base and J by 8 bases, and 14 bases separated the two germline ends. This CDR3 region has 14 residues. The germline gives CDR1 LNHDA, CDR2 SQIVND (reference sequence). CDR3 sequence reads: CASSIGPGENGYTF. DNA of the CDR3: TGTGCCAGTAGTATAGGTCCAGGGGAGAACGGCTACACCTTC.

The CDR3 reads CASGRQGNTEAFF. CDR3 nucleotides: TGTGCCAGCGGAAGACAGGGGAACACTGAAGCTTTCTTT. The chain links TRBV2 to TRBJ1-1, with 7 bases lining up with TRBD1. CDR1 SNHLY and CDR2 FYNNEI come from the germline V gene. The V and J ends lost 8 bases and 1 base, in that order; junction bases with no gene match: 4. The CDR3 has 13 amino acids. Full variable domain (outside the CDR3, taken from reference TRBV2 and TRBJ1-1): EPEVTQTPSHQVTQMGQEVILRCVPISNHLYFYWYRQILGQKVEFLVSFYNNEISEKSEIFDDQFSVERPDGSNFTLKIRSTKLEDSAMYFCASGRQGNTEAFFGQGTRLTVV.

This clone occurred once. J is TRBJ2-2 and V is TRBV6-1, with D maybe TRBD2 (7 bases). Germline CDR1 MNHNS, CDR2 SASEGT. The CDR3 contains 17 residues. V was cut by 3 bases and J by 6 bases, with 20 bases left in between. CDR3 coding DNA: TGTGCCAGCAGTGATCGATGGTGGGGGGGGCGGGCCGGGGAGCTGTTTTTT. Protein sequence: CASSDRWWGGRAGELFF.

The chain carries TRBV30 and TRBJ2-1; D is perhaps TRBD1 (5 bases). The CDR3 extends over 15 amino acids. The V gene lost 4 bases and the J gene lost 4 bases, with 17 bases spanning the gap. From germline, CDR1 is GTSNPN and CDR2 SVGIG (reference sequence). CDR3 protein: CAWTPRRALYNEQFF. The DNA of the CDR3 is TGTGCCTGGACCCCCCGCAGGGCCCTATACAATGAGCAGTTCTTC.

The CDR3 DNA sequence: TGTGCCAGCAGCCAAGTACAGAACACCGGGGAGCTGTTTTTT. It encodes CASSQVQNTGELFF. The chain is built from TRBV14 and TRBJ2-2, with no clear D. This CDR3 region has 14 residues. Germline lookup yields CDR1 SGHDN and CDR2 FVKESK. V lost 1 base to trimming and J lost 1 base, with 4 bases between them.

CDR3 bases: TGTGCCAGCAGTGAAGGGACAGGGGGCGTGGAGACCCAGTACTTC. Translation gives CASSEGTGGVETQYF. The chain has TRBV6-1 and TRBJ2-5; 11 bases match TRBD1. Germline lookup yields CDR1 MNHNS and CDR2 SASEGT. V shed 1 base and J 5 bases; nucleotides not matched to a gene: 3. The CDR3 runs to 15 residues.

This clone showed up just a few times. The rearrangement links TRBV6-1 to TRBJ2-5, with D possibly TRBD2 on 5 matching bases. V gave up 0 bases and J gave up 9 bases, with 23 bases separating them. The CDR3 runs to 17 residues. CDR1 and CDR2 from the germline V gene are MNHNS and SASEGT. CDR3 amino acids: CASSEAQEVRYSLSQYF. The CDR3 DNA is TGTGCCAGCAGTGAAGCGCAGGAGGTTAGGTATAGTTTGTCCCAGTACTTC.

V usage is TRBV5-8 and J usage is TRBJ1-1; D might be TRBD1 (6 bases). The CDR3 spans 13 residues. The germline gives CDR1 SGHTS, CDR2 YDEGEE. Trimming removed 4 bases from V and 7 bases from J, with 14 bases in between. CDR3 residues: CASSLDRLLEAFF. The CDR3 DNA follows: TGTGCCAGCAGCCTAGACAGGCTTCTTGAAGCTTTCTTT. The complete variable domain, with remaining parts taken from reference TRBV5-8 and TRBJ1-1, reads EAGVTQSPTHLIKTRGQQATLRCSPISGHTSVYWYQQALGLGLQFLLWYDEGEERNRGNFPPRFSGRQFPNYSSELNVNALELEDSALYLCASSLDRLLEAFFGQGTRLTVV.

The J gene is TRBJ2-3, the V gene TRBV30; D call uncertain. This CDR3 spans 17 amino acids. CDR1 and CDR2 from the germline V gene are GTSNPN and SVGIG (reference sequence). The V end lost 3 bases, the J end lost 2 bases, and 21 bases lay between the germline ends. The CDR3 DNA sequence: TGTGCCTGGAGCCCCGGTTTTATGGCCCAGGTCACAGATACGCAGTATTTT. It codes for CAWSPGFMAQVTDTQYF.

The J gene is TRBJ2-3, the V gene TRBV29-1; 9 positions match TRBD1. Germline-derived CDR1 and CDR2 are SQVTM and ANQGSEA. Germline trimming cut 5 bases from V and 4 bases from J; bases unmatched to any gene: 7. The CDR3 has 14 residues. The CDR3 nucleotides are TGCAGCGTTTATCAACAGGGGGCATCAGATACGCAGTATTTT. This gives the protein CSVYQQGASDTQYF.

The CDR3 DNA sequence: TGCGCCAGCAGCTTGGTCAGGGCCTCCTACGAGCAGTACTTC. This translates into CASSLVRASYEQYF. The J gene is TRBJ2-5, the V gene TRBV5-1; D possibly corresponds to TRBD1 (5 bases). The J call is in doubt because the DNA end fits TRBJ2-7 better. The CDR3 loop spans 14 amino acids. CDR1 is SGHRS and CDR2 is YFSETQ in the germline V gene.

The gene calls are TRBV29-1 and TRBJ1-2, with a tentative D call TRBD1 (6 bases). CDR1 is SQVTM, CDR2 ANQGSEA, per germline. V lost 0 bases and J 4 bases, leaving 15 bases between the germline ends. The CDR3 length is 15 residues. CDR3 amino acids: CSVEEVPRGFYGYTF. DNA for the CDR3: TGCAGCGTTGAAGAAGTACCCAGGGGCTTCTATGGCTACACCTTC.

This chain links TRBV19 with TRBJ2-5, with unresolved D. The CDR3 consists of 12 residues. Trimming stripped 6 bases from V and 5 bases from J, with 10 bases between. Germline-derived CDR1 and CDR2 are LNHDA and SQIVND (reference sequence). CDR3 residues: CASSKLGETQYF. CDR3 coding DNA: TGTGCCAGTAGCAAGCTCGGGGAGACCCAGTACTTC.

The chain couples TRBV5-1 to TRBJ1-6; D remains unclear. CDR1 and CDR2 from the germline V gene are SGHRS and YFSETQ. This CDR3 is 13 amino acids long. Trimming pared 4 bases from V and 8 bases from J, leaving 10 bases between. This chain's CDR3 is CASSPFIDSPLHF. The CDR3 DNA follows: TGCGCCAGCAGCCCTTTCATAGATTCACCCCTCCACTTT.